This record covers a single T cell receptor beta chain. Its antigen is not known. Germline assignment: CDR1 KGHDR and CDR2 SFDVKD. The CDR3 extends over 14 amino acids. V lost 6 bases, J lost 5 bases, and 5 bases stayed unmatched. These data belong to a study of T cell responses to AZD1222 COVID-19 vaccine. General study results and limits: Unmutated variant regions are reportedly the target of nearly half of TCRs that are spike-specific. Sampled repertoires all dated from after the peak T cell response.

Sequencing used immunoSEQ multiplex PCR; TCRdb keeps in-frame clones, though not all of them. The repertoire holds some 48,000 clones, with 65% to 90% as singletons. The V gene is TRBV24-1, the J gene TRBJ2-2; 7 bases fit TRBD1. This sequence originates from an adult who received the AZD1222 COVID-19 vaccine. The sequencing used peripheral blood, collected 28 days after the second AZD1222 dose. CDR3 residues: CATSMAGGTGELFF. CDR3 DNA sequence: TGTGCCACCAGTATGGCAGGGGGAACCGGGGAGCTGTTTTTT.